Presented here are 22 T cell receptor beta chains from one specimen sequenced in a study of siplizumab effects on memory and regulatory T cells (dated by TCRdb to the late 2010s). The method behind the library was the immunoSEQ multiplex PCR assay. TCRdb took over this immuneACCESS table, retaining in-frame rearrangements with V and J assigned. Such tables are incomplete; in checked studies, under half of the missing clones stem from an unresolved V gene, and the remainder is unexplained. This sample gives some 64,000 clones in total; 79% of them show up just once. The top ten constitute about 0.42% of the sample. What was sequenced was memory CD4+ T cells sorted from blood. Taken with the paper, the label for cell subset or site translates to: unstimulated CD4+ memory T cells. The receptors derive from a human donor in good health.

CDR3 amino acids: CASSQWTDQETQYF. In nucleotides, the CDR3 is TGCGCCAGCAGCCAATGGACAGATCAAGAGACCCAGTACTTC. The chain joins TRBV5-1 to TRBJ2-5; D is perhaps TRBD1 (6 bases). The CDR3 runs 14 residues. The V end was cut by 4 bases, the J end by 2 bases, with 12 bases between. Per germline, CDR1 SGHRS and CDR2 YFSETQ.

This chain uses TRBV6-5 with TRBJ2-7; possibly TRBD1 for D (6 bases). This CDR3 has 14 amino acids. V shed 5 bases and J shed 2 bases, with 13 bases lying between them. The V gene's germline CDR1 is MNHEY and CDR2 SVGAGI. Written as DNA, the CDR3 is TGTGCCAGCAGTGCCCCACAGGGCCCCTACGAGCAGTACTTC. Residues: CASSAPQGPYEQYF.

CDR3 in amino acids: CASSSPPEQYF. CDR3 sequence (DNA): TGTGCCAGCAGTTCGCCGCCCGAGCAGTACTTC. This chain connects TRBV28 to TRBJ2-7; no firm D call. Germline CDR1 reads MDHEN; CDR2 reads SYDVKM. The CDR3 sequence is 11 residues long. With 4 bases removed from V and 6 bases from J, the gap between germline ends came to 7 bases.

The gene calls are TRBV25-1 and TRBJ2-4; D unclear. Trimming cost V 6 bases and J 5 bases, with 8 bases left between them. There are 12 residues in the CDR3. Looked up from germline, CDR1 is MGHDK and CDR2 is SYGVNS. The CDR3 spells CASSENQNIQYF. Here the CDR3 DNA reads TGTGCCAGCAGCGAGAACCAAAACATTCAGTACTTC.

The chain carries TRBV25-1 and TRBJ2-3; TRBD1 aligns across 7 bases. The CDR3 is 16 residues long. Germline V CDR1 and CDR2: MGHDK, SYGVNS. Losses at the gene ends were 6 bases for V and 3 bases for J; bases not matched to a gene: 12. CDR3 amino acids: CASRQTGTEKTDTQYF. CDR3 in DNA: TGTGCCAGCAGACAGACCGGGACAGAGAAAACAGATACGCAGTATTTT.

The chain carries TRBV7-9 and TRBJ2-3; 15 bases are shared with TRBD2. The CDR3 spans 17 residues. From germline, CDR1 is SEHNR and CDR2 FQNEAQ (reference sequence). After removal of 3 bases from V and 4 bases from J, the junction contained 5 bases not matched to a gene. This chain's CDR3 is CASSFRTSGGGADTQYF. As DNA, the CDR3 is TGTGCCAGCAGCTTCCGGACTAGCGGGGGGGGTGCAGATACGCAGTATTTT.

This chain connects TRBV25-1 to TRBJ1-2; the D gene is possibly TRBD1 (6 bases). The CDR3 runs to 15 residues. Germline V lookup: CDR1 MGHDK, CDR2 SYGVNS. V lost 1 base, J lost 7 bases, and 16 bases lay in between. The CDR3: CASSEWSGDPVGYTF. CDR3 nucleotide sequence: TGTGCCAGCAGTGAATGGTCAGGGGACCCAGTTGGCTACACCTTC.

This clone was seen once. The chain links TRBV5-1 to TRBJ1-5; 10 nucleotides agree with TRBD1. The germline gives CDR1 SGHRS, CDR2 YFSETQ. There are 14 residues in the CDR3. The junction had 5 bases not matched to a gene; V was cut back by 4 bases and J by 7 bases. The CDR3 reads CASSLGQGEQPQHF. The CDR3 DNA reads TGCGCCAGCAGCCTAGGACAGGGGGAACAGCCCCAGCATTTT.

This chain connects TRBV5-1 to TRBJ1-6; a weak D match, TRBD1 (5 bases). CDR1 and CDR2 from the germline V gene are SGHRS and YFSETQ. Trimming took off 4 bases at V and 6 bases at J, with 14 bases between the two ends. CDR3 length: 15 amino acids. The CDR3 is CASSPSGRINSPLHF. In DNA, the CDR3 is TGCGCCAGCAGCCCCTCGGGACGCATTAATTCACCCCTCCACTTT.

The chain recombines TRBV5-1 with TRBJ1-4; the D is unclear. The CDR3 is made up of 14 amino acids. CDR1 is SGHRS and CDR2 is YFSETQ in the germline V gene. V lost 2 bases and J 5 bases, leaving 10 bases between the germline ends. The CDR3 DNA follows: TGCGCCAGCAGCTTCGGGCAGGCAAATGAAAAACTGTTTTTT. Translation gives CASSFGQANEKLFF.

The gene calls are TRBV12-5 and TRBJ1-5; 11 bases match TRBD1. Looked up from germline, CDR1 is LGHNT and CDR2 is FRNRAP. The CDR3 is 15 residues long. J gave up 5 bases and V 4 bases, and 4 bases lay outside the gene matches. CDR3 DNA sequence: TGTGCTAGTGGTTCCGGACAGGGGGCTCATCAGCCCCAGCATTTT. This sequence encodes CASGSGQGAHQPQHF.

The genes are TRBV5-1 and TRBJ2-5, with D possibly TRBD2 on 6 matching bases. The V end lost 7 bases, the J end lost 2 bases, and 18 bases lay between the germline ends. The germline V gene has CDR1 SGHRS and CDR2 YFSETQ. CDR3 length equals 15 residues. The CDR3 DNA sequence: TGCGCCAGCCTATTCGGGGGTCAGCCTCAAGAGACCCAGTACTTC. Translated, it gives CASLFGGQPQETQYF. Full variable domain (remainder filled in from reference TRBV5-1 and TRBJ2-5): KAGVTQTPRYLIKTRGQQVTLSCSPISGHRSVSWYQQTPGQGLQFLFEYFSETQRNKGNFPGRFSGRQFSNSRSEMNVSTLELGDSALYLCASLFGGQPQETQYFGPGTRLLVL.

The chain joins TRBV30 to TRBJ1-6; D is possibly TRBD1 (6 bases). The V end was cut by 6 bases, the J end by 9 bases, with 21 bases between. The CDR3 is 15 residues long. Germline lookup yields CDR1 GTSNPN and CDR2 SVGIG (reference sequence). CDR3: CACPRGGLLGSPLHF. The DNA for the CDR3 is TGTGCCTGCCCGAGGGGGGGTCTCTTGGGTTCACCCCTCCACTTT.

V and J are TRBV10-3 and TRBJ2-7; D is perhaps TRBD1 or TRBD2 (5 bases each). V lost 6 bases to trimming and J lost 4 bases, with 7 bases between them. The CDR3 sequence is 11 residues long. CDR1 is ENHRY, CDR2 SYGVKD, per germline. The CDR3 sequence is CAIREGYEQYF. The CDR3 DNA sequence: TGTGCCATCAGAGAGGGGTACGAGCAGTACTTC.

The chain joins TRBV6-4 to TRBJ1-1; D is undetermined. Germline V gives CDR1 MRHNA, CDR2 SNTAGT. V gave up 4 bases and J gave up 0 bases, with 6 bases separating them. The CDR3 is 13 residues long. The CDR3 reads CASSAEVNTEAFF. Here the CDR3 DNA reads TGTGCCAGCAGTGCTGAGGTGAACACTGAAGCTTTCTTT.

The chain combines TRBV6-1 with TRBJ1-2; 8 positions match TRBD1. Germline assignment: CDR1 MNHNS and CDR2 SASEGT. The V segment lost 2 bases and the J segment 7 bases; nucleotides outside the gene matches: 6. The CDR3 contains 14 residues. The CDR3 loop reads CASSESGRGLGYTF. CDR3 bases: TGTGCCAGCAGTGAAAGTGGCAGGGGGCTTGGCTACACCTTC.

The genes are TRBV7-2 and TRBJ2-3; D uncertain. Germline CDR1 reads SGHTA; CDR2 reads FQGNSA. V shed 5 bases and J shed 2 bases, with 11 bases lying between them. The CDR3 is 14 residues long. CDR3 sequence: CASSRSGLTDTQYF. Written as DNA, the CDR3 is TGTGCCAGCAGCCGATCCGGGCTCACAGATACGCAGTATTTT. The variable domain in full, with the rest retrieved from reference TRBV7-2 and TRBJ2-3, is GAGVSQSPSNKVTEKGKDVELRCDPISGHTALYWYRQSLGQGLEFLIYFQGNSAPDKSGLPSDRFSAERTGGSVSTLTIQRTQQEDSAVYLCASSRSGLTDTQYFGPGTRLTVL.

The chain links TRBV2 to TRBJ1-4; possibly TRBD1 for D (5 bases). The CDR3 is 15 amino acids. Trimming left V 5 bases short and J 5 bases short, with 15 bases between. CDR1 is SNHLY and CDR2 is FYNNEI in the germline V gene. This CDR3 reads CASSLSMGGNEKLFF. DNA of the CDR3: TGTGCCAGCAGTCTCTCAATGGGGGGAAATGAAAAACTGTTTTTT. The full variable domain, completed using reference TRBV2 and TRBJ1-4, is EPEVTQTPSHQVTQMGQEVILRCVPISNHLYFYWYRQILGQKVEFLVSFYNNEISEKSEIFDDQFSVERPDGSNFTLKIRSTKLEDSAMYFCASSLSMGGNEKLFFGSGTQLSVL.

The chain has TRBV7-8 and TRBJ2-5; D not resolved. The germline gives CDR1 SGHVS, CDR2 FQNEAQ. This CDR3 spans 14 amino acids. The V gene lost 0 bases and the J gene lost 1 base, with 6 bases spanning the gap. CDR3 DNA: TGTGCCAGCAGCTTAGCGACCCTCCAAGAGACCCAGTACTTC. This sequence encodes CASSLATLQETQYF.

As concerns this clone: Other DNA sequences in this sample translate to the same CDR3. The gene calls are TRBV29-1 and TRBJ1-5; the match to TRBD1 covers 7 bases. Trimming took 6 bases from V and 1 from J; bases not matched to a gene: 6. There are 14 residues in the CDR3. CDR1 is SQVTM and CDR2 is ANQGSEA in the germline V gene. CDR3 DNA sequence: TGCAGCGTGGGAGGGGGCAGGAGCAATCAGCCCCAGCATTTT. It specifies CSVGGGRSNQPQHF.

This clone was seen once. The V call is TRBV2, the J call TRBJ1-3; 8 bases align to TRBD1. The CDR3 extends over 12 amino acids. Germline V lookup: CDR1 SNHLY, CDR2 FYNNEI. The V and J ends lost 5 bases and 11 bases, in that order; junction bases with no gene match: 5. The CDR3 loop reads CASSTGQGPIYF. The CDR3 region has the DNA TGTGCCAGCAGTACCGGACAGGGTCCCATATATTTT. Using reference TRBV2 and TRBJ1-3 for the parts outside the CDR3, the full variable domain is EPEVTQTPSHQVTQMGQEVILRCVPISNHLYFYWYRQILGQKVEFLVSFYNNEISEKSEIFDDQFSVERPDGSNFTLKIRSTKLEDSAMYFCASSTGQGPIYFGEGSWLTVV.

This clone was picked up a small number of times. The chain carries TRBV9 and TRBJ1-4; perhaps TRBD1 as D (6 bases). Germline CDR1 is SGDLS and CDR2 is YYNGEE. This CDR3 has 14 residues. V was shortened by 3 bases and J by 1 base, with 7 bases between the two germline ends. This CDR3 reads CASSAGQTNEKLFF. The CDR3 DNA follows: TGTGCCAGCAGCGCGGGACAAACTAATGAAAAACTGTTTTTT.